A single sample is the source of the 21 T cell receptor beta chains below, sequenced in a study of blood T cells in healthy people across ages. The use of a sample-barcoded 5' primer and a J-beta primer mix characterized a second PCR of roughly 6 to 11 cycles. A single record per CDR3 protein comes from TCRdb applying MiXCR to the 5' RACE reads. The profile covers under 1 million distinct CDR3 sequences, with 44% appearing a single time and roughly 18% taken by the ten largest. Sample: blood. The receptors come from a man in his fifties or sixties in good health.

CDR3 bases: TGTGCCAGCAGCAGGGTCCTAGCCCAAAACTCCTACAATGAGCAGTACTTC. Translated, it gives CASSRVLAQNSYNEQYF. The V call is TRBV3-1, the J call TRBJ2-1; a weak D match, TRBD2 (5 bases). With the DNA end fitting TRBJ2-7 better, the J assignment may be wrong. The CDR3 extends over 17 amino acids. Germline V gene sequence: CDR1 LGHDT, CDR2 YNNKEL (reference sequence).

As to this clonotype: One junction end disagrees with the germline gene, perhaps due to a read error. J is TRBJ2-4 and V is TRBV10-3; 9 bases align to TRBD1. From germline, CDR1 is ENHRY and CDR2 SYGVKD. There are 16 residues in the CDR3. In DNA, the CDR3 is TGTGCCATCAGTGACCGGGACAGGGCAGCCAAAAGCATTCAGTACTTC. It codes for CAISDRDRAAKSIQYF.

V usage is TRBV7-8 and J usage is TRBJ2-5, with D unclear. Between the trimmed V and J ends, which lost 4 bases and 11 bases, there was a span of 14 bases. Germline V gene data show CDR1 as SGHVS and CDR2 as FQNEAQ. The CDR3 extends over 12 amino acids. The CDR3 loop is CASSSSTSEQYF. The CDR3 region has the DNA TGTGCCAGCAGCTCGTCGACATCTGAGCAGTACTTC. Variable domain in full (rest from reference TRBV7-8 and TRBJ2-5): GAGVSQSPRYKVAKRGQDVALRCDPISGHVSLFWYQQALGQGPEFLTYFQNEAQLDKSGLPSDRFFAERPEGSVSTLKIQRTQQEDSAVYLCASSSSTSEQYFGPGTRLLVL.

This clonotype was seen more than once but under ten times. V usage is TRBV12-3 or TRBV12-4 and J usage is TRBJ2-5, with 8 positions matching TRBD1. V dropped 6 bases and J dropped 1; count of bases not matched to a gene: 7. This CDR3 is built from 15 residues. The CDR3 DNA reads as TGTGCCAGCAGATGGGACAGGAGTTTCCAAGAGACCCAGTACTTC. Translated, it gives CASRWDRSFQETQYF.

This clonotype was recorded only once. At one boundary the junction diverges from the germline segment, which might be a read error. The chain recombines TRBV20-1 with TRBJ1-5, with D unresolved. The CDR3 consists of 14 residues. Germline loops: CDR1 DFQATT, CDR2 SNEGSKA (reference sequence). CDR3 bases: TGCAGTGCCCAGGACGGGTATAGCAATCAGTCCCAGCATTTT. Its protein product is CSAQDGYSNQSQHF.

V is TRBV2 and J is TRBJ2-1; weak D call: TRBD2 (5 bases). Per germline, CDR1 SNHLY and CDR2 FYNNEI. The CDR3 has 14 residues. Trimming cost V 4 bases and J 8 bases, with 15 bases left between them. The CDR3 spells CASSATNPLDEQFF. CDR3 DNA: TGTGCCAGCAGTGCGACTAACCCACTGGATGAGCAGTTCTTC.

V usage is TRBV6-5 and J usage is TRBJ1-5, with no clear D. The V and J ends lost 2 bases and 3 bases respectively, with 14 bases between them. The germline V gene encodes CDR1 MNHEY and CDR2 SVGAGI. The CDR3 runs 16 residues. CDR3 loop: CASSYGFPRDNQPQHF. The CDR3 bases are TGTGCCAGCAGTTACGGTTTCCCAAGGGACAATCAGCCCCAGCATTTT.

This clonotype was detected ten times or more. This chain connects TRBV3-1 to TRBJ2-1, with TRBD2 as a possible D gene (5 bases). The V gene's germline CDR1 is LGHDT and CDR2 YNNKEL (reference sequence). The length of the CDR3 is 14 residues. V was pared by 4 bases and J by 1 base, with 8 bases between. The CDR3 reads CASSRTQSYNEQFF. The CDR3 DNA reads TGTGCCAGCAGCCGGACTCAGTCCTACAATGAGCAGTTCTTC.

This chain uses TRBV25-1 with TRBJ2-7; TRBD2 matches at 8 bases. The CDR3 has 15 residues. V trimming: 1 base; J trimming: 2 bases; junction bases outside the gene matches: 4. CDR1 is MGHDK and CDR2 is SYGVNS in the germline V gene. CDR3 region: CASSEFREGTYEQYF. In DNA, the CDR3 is TGTGCCAGCAGTGAATTCCGGGAGGGCACCTACGAGCAGTACTTC.

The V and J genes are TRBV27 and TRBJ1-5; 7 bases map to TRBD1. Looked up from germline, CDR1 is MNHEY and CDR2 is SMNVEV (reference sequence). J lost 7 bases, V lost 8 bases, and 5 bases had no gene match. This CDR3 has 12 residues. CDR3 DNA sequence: TGTGCCAGCCAGACAGGGAAGCAGCCCCAGCATTTT. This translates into CASQTGKQPQHF.

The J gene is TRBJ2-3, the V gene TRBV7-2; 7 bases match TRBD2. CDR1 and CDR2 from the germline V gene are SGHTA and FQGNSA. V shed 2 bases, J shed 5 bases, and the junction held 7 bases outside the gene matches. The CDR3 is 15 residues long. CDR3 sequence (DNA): TGTGCCAGCAGCTTACAAGCGGGGATACGAGATACGCAGTATTTT. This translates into CASSLQAGIRDTQYF.

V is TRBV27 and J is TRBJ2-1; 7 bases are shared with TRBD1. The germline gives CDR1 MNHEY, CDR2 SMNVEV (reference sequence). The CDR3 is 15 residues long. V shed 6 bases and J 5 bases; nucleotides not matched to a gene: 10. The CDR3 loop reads CASRPNRGLHNEQFF. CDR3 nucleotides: TGTGCCAGCAGACCTAACAGGGGCCTGCACAATGAGCAGTTCTTC.

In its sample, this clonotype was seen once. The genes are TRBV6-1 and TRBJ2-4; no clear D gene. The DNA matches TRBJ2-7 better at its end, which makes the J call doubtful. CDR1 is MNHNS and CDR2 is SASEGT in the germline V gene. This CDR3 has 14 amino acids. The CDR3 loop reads CASSEGLPPYEQYF. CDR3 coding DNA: TGTGCCAGCAGTGAAGGGCTACCACCCTACGAGCAGTACTTC.

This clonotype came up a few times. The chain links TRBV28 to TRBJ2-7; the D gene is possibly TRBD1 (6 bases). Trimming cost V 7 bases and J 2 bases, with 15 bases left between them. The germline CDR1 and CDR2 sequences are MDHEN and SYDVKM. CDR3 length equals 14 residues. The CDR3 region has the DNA TGTGCCAGCATTCCTGCGGACAGAACCTACGAGCAGTACTTC. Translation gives CASIPADRTYEQYF.

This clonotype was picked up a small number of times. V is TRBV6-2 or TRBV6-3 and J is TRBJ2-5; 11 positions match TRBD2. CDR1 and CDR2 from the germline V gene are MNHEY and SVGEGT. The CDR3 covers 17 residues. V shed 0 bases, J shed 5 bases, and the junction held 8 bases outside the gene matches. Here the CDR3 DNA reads TGTGCCAGCAGTTACTCATTCGCGACTAGCGGGACGGAGACCCAGTACTTC. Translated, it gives CASSYSFATSGTETQYF.

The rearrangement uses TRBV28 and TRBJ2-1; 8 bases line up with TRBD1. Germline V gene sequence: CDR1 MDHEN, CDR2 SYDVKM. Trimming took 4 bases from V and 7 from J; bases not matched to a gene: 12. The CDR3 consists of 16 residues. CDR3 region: CASSSPGQGKSNEQFF. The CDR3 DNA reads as TGTGCCAGCAGTTCCCCAGGACAGGGAAAGTCGAATGAGCAGTTCTTC.

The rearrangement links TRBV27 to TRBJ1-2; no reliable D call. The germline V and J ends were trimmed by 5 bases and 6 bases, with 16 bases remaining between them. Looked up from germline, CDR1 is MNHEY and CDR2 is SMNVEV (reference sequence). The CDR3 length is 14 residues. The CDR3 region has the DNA TGTGCCAGCAGTGTATTCGGCCAGCCAGATGGCTACACCTTC. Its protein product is CASSVFGQPDGYTF.

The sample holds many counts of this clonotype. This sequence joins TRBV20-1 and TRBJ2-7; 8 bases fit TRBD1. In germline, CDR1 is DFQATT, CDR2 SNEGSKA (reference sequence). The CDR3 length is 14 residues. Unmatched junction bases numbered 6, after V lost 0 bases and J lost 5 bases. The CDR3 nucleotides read TGCAGTGCTAGAGAGAGGACAGGGACCCACGAGCAGTACTTC. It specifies CSARERTGTHEQYF.

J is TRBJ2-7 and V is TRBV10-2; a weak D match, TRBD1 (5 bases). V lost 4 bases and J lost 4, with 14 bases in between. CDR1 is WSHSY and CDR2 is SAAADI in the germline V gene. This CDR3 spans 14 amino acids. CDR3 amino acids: CASSVVRVGYEQYF. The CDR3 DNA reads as TGCGCCAGCAGTGTAGTCAGGGTGGGTTACGAGCAGTACTTC.

The CDR3, as DNA: TGTGCCAGCAGCTTACATATGAACACTGAAGCTTTCTTT. Protein sequence: CASSLHMNTEAFF. This chain uses TRBV11-2 with TRBJ1-1, with unresolved D. The CDR3 sequence is 13 residues long. With 2 bases removed from V and 0 bases from J, the gap between germline ends came to 4 bases. CDR1 is SGHAT, CDR2 FQNNGV, per germline.

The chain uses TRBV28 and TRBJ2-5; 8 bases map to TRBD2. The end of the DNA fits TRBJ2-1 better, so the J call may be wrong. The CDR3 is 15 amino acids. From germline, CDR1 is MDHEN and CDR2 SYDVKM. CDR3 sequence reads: CASRRGGLVPETQFF. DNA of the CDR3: TGTGCCAGCAGGCGAGGGGGACTAGTCCCAGAGACCCAGTTCTTC.